This T cell receptor (beta chain) was documented in a study of control samples from healthy donors and cancer patients (dated by TCRdb to about 2020). Comment on this clone: It lacks a known antigen. The sample holds no much larger clone one base away, and base qualities are not on file.

Library preparation used the immunoSEQ multiplex PCR assay. TCRdb retrieved this table from immuneACCESS and kept in-frame rearrangements only. Not all clones are present; in checked studies, unresolved V genes account for under half, and no reason is known for the remainder. The sample table records roughly 200,000 clones; over 90% of these occur just once. About 1.4% of the sample rests with the top ten. The sequencing input was blood. The clonotype was recovered from a man between 45 and 60 years old in good health.

The DNA is as follows: TGTGCCAGCTCACAACAGCCCTGGGGTTCACCCCTCCACTTT. Its translation reads: CASSQQPWGSPLHF. The V and J segments used are TRBV18 and TRBJ1-6; the D gene is unclear. V loses 4 bases of germline sequence and J loses 9 bases, and the interval between the two ends is 13 bases. The germline V gene yields KGHSH for CDR1 and LQKENI for CDR2. The CDR3 starts with the cysteine, ends with the phenylalanine, and has 14 residues. The DNA shown is the 42-base CDR3, in frame from base 1.